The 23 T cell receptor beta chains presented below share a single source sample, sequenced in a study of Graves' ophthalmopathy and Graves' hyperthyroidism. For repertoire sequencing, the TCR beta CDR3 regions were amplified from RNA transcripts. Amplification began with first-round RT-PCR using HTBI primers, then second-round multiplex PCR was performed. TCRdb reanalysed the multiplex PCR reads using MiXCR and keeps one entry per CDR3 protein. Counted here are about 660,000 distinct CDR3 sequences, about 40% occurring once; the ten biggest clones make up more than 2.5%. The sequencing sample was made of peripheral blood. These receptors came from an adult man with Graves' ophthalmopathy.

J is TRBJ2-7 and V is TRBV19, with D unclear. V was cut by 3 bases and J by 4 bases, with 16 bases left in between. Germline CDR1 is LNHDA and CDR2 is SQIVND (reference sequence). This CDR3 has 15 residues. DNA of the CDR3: TGTGCCAGTAGTATCCTACCGGGCACAGAGTACGAGCAGTACTTC. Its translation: CASSILPGTEYEQYF.

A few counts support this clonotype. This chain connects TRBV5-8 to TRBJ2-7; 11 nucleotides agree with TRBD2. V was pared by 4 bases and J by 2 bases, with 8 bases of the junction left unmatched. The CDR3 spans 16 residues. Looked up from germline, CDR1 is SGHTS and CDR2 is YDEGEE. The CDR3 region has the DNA TGTGCCAGCAGCGTACCGGGACTAGCGGAACCCTACGAGCAGTACTTC. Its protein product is CASSVPGLAEPYEQYF.

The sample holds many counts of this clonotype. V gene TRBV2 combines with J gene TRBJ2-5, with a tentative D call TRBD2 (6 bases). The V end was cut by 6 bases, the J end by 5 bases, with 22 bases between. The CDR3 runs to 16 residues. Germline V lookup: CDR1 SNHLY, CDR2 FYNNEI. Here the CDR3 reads CASSQRRGLALETQYF. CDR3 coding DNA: TGTGCCAGCAGCCAACGGAGGGGCCTAGCCCTCGAGACCCAGTACTTC. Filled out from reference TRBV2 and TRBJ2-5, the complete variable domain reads EPEVTQTPSHQVTQMGQEVILRCVPISNHLYFYWYRQILGQKVEFLVSFYNNEISEKSEIFDDQFSVERPDGSNFTLKIRSTKLEDSAMYFCASSQRRGLALETQYFGPGTRLLVL.

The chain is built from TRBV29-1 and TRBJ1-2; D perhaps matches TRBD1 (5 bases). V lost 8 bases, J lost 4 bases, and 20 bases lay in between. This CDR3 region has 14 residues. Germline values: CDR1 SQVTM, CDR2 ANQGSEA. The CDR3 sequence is CSSEGPVLSYGYTF. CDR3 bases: TGCAGCAGTGAGGGGCCAGTACTTTCCTATGGCTACACCTTC.

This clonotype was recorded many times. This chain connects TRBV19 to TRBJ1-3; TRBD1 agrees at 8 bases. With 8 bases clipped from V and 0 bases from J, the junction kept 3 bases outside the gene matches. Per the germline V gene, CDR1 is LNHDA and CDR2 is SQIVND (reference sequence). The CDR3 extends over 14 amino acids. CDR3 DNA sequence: TGTGCCAGTGGGACAGGCAGCTCTGGAAACACCATATATTTT. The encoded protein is CASGTGSSGNTIYF.

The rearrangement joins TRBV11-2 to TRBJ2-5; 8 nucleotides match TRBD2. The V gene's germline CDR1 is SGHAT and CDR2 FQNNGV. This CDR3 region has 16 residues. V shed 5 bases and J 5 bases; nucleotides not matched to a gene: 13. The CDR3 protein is CASSPERGTRRETQYF. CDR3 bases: TGTGCCAGCAGCCCCGAGCGCGGGACTAGACGGGAGACCCAGTACTTC.

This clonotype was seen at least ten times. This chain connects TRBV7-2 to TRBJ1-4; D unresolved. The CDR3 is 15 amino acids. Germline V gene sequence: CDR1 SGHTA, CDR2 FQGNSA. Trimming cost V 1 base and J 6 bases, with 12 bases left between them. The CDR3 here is CASSLGLGGHEKLFF. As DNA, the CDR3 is TGTGCCAGCAGCTTAGGCCTAGGAGGGCATGAAAAACTGTTTTTT.

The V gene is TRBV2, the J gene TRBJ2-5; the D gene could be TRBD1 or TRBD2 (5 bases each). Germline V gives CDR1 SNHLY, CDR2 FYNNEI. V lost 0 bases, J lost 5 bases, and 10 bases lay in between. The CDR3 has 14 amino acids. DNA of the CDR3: TGTGCCAGCAGTGAAGCGGGGGTAGTGGAGACCCAGTACTTC. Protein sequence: CASSEAGVVETQYF.

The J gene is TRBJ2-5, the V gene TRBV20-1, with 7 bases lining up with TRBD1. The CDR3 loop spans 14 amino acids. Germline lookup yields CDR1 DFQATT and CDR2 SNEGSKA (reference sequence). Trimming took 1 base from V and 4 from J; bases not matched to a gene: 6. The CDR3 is CSARGGQVVETQYF. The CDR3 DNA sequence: TGCAGTGCTAGAGGAGGACAGGTGGTAGAGACCCAGTACTTC.

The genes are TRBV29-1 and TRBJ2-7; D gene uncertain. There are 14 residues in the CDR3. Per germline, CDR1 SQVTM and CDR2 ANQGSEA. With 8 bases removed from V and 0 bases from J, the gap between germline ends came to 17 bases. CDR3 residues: CSPTARRSSYEQYF. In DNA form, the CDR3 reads TGCAGCCCGACGGCCCGACGGAGCTCCTACGAGCAGTACTTC.

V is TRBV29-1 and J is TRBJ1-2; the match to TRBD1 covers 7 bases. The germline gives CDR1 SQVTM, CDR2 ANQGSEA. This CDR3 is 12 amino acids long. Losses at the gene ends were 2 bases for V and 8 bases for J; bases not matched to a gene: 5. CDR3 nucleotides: TGCAGCGTTGAACCAGAGGACAGGGGCTACACCTTC. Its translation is CSVEPEDRGYTF.

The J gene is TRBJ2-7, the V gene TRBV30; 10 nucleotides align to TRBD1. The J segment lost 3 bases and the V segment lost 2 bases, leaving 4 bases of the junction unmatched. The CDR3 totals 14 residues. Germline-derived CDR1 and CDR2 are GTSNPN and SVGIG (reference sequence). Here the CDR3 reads CAWSIWTGGYEQYF. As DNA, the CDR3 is TGTGCCTGGAGTATCTGGACAGGGGGCTACGAGCAGTACTTC.

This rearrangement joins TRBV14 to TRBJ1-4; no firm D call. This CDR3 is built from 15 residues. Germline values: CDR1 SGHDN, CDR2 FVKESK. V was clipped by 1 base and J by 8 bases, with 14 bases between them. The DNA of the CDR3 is TGTGCCAGCAGCCAAGCGGGCCCCCGGGCGGAAAAACTGTTTTTT. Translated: CASSQAGPRAEKLFF.

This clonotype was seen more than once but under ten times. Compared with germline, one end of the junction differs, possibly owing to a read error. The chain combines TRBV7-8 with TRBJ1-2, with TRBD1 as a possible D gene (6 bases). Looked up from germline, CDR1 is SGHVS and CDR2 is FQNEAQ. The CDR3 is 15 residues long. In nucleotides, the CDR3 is TGCGCCAGCAGCCCCCGGACAGAACGGAGCTATGGCTACACCTTC. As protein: CASSPRTERSYGYTF.

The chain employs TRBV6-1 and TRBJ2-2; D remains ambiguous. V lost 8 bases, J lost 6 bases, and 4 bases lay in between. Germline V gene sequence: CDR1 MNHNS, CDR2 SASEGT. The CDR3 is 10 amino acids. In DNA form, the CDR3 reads TGTGCCAGCGACGCCGGGGAGCTGTTTTTT. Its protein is CASDAGELFF.

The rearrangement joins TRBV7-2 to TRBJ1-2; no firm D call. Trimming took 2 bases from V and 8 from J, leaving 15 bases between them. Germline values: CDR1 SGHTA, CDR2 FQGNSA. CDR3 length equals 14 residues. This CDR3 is CASSLPPLAGGYTF. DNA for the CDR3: TGTGCCAGCAGCTTACCCCCTCTAGCGGGCGGCTACACCTTC.

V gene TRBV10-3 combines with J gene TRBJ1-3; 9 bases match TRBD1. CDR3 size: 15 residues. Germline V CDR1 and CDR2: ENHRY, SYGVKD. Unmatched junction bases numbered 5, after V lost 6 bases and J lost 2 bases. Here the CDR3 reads CAISGGQGAGNTIYF. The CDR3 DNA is TGTGCCATCAGCGGGGGACAGGGCGCTGGAAACACCATATATTTT.

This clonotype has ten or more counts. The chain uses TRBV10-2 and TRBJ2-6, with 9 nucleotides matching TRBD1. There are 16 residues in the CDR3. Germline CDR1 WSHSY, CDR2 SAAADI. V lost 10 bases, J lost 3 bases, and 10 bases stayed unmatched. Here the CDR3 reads CATSQGAMGGANVLTF. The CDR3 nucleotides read TGCGCCACTTCACAGGGGGCGATGGGTGGGGCCAACGTCCTGACTTTC.

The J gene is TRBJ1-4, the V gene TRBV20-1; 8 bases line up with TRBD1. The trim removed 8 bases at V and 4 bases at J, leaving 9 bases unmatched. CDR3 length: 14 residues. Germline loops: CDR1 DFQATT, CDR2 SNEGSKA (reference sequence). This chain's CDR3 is CSISPGQDNEKLFF. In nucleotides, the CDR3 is TGCAGTATTTCCCCGGGACAGGATAATGAAAAACTGTTTTTT.

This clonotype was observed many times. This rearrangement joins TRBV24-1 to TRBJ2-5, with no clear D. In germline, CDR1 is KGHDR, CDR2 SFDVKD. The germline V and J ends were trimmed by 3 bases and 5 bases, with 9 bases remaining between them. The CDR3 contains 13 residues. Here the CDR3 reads CATSDRPWETQYF. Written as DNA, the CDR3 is TGTGCCACCAGTGATCGTCCCTGGGAGACCCAGTACTTC.

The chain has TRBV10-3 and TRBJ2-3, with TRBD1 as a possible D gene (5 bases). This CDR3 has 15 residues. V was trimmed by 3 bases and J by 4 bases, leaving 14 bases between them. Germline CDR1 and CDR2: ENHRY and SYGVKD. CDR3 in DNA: TGTGCCATCAGTGAATCAGGGTGGGTCTCAGATACGCAGTATTTT. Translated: CAISESGWVSDTQYF.

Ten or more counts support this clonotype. CDR3 in DNA: TGTGCCACCAGCAGAGGCCGCCTCACTGAAGCTTTCTTT. It is translated as CATSRGRLTEAFF. The gene calls are TRBV15 and TRBJ1-1; D is undetermined. CDR3 size: 13 residues. The V and J ends lost 1 base and 4 bases respectively, with 7 bases between them. Germline lookup yields CDR1 LNHNV and CDR2 YYDKDF (reference sequence).

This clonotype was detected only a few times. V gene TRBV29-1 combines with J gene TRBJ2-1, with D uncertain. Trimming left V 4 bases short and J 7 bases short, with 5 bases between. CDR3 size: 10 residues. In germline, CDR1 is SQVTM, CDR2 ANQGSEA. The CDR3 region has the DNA TGCAGCGTTGGAAGGAATGAGCAGTTCTTC. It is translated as CSVGRNEQFF.